These 17 T cell receptor beta chains share one sample of origin, sequenced in a study of blood T cell repertoires in COVID-19. The protocol was immunoSEQ multiplex PCR, while the TCRdb copy is restricted to in-frame clones and leaves out a portion. Among over 250,000 clones, approximately 90% were seen once, and the ten largest hold around 1.1%. The sequenced sample consisted of PBMCs or T cells enriched from blood (not recorded which). Receptors were obtained from a woman in her 30s who had recovered from COVID-19.

V is TRBV19 and J is TRBJ1-5, with TRBD1 matching over 8 bases. Trimming cost V 10 bases and J 3 bases; bases outside gene matches: 8. The germline gives CDR1 LNHDA, CDR2 SQIVND (reference sequence). The CDR3 runs to 14 residues. The CDR3 sequence: CATNRQGHNQPQHF. CDR3 sequence (DNA): TGTGCCACTAACCGACAGGGGCACAATCAGCCCCAGCATTTT.

This chain connects TRBV30 to TRBJ1-2, with 7 nucleotides matching TRBD1. CDR3 length: 13 residues. Trimming removed 3 bases from V and 8 bases from J; junction bases left unmatched: 9. Germline V lookup: CDR1 GTSNPN, CDR2 SVGIG (reference sequence). In DNA form, the CDR3 reads TGTGCCTGGAGCCTAAGGGGGCTTGGGGGCTACACCTTC. Translated: CAWSLRGLGGYTF. The whole variable domain, remainder taken from reference TRBV30 and TRBJ1-2, is SQTIHQWPATLVQPVGSPLSLECTVEGTSNPNLYWYRQAAGRGLQLLFYSVGIGQISSEVPQNLSASRPQDRQFILSSKKLLLSDSGFYLCAWSLRGLGGYTFGSGTRLTVV.

The chain combines TRBV5-6 with TRBJ2-2; 10 bases agree with TRBD2. Germline V CDR1 and CDR2: SGHDT, YYEEEE. There are 17 residues in the CDR3. V shed 6 bases, J shed 3 bases, and the junction held 11 bases outside the gene matches. This CDR3 is CASNSNSGRTHTGELFF. As DNA, the CDR3 is TGTGCCAGCAACTCTAATAGCGGGAGGACGCACACCGGGGAGCTGTTTTTT.

The V gene is TRBV30, the J gene TRBJ1-6; 12 nucleotides match TRBD1. Germline V CDR1 and CDR2: GTSNPN, SVGIG (reference sequence). CDR3 length: 17 residues. After removal of 6 bases from V and 3 bases from J, the junction contained 9 bases not matched to a gene. This CDR3 is CACSLGQGASYNSPLHF. Written as DNA, the CDR3 is TGTGCCTGTAGCCTGGGACAGGGGGCGAGCTATAATTCACCCCTCCACTTT.

The chain couples TRBV5-1 to TRBJ2-2; TRBD2 aligns across 7 bases. CDR3 length: 16 amino acids. V lost 5 bases to trimming and J lost 0 bases; unmatched junction nucleotides: 7. CDR1 and CDR2 (germline): SGHRS, YFSETQ. The CDR3 DNA follows: TGCGCCAGCAGTCCTTTAGCGGGTGCGAACACCGGGGAGCTGTTTTTT. Translation gives CASSPLAGANTGELFF. Using reference TRBV5-1 and TRBJ2-2 for the parts outside the CDR3, the full variable domain is KAGVTQTPRYLIKTRGQQVTLSCSPISGHRSVSWYQQTPGQGLQFLFEYFSETQRNKGNFPGRFSGRQFSNSRSEMNVSTLELGDSALYLCASSPLAGANTGELFFGEGSRLTVL.

The CDR3 region is CASRLVWQGGEQYF. The CDR3 bases are TGTGCAAGTCGCTTAGTTTGGCAGGGGGGCGAGCAGTACTTC. The chain links TRBV12-2 to TRBJ2-7; TRBD1 is taken as the D call from the table, unchecked against the DNA. TRBV12-2 is an annotated pseudogene. The CDR3 length is 14 residues.

The chain has TRBV7-2 and TRBJ2-7, with 14 bases lining up with TRBD2. The V gene end was trimmed by 5 bases and the J gene end by 2 bases; junction bases not matched to a gene: 5. This CDR3 is built from 16 residues. Germline V gene data show CDR1 as SGHTA and CDR2 as FQGNSA. The CDR3 reads CASSPLGLAGAYEQYF. The CDR3 DNA is TGTGCCAGCAGCCCACTGGGACTAGCGGGAGCCTACGAGCAGTACTTC.

The gene calls are TRBV2 and TRBJ1-1; unclear D gene. This CDR3 is 14 amino acids long. Germline V lookup: CDR1 SNHLY, CDR2 FYNNEI. V dropped 2 bases and J dropped 1 base, with 8 bases sitting between them. CDR3 DNA: TGTGCCAGCAGTGAATGGGCAAAGAACACTGAAGCTTTCTTT. Encoded protein: CASSEWAKNTEAFF.

The chain carries TRBV4-3 and TRBJ1-2; a possible D gene is TRBD1 (5 bases). Per the germline V gene, CDR1 is LGHNA and CDR2 is YSLEER. CDR3 length: 15 residues. Trimming stripped 1 base from V and 1 base from J, with 10 bases between. CDR3: CASSQARQLNYGYTF. Here the CDR3 DNA reads TGCGCCAGCAGCCAAGCGCGACAGCTTAACTATGGCTACACCTTC.

The J gene is TRBJ2-7, the V gene TRBV7-9; tentatively, D is TRBD1 (5 bases). V dropped 2 bases and J dropped 2 bases, with 10 bases sitting between them. The CDR3 consists of 14 residues. CDR1 is SEHNR and CDR2 is FQNEAQ in the germline V gene (reference sequence). The CDR3 sequence is CASSLQGLTYEQYF. As DNA, the CDR3 is TGTGCCAGCAGCTTACAGGGCTTAACCTACGAGCAGTACTTC.

The chain has TRBV6-2 or TRBV6-3 and TRBJ2-1, with TRBD1 as a possible D gene (5 bases). The V and J ends lost 5 bases and 11 bases respectively, with 16 bases between them. In germline, CDR1 is MNHEY, CDR2 SVGEGT. The CDR3 extends over 13 amino acids. The chain's CDR3 is CASSPAGPAKQFF. CDR3 nucleotide sequence: TGTGCCAGCAGTCCAGCAGGGCCCGCTAAGCAGTTCTTC.

This clone was observed once. The V gene is TRBV7-9, the J gene TRBJ1-1; D is possibly TRBD1 (6 bases). Germline lookup yields CDR1 SEHNR and CDR2 FQNEAQ (reference sequence). Trimming shortened V by 1 base and J by 1 base, and 13 bases separated the two germline ends. The length of the CDR3 is 16 residues. CDR3 sequence (DNA): TGTGCCAGCAGCTTAGGACCCGACAGGCGGAACACTGAAGCTTTCTTT. Translating gives CASSLGPDRRNTEAFF.

This rearrangement joins TRBV11-3 to TRBJ2-1, with D perhaps matching TRBD2 (5 bases). Germline V lookup: CDR1 SGHNT, CDR2 YENEEA. This CDR3 spans 13 amino acids. Trimming removed 8 bases from V and 4 bases from J, with 12 bases in between. The CDR3 bases are TGTGCCAGCGGGAGAACGACATACAATGAGCAGTTCTTC. Its translation: CASGRTTYNEQFF.

This clone was detected only once. For the CDR3, the DNA is TGTGCCAGCAGCTTAGGTAGTTTGGTTATACAGCAGTTCTTC. As protein: CASSLGSLVIQQFF. The V gene is TRBV11-2, the J gene TRBJ2-1; D remains unclear. Germline CDR1 and CDR2: SGHAT and FQNNGV. The CDR3 runs 14 residues. V dropped 1 base and J dropped 11 bases, with 15 bases sitting between them.

This clone occurred once. Here the CDR3 DNA reads TGTGCCAGCTCCCCTTCACGATCGGACAGTTTGTTTGAGCAGTTCTTC. This encodes CASSPSRSDSLFEQFF. This chain links TRBV18 with TRBJ2-1; possible D gene TRBD1, 6 bases. Trimming cost V 6 bases and J 9 bases, with 24 bases left between them. Germline CDR1 is KGHSH and CDR2 is LQKENI. The CDR3 sequence is 16 residues long.

This clone was observed a handful of times. V usage is TRBV18 and J usage is TRBJ2-6; 7 nucleotides align to TRBD1. Germline-derived CDR1 and CDR2 are KGHSH and LQKENI. This CDR3 has 18 residues. After removal of 5 bases from V and 3 bases from J, the junction contained 13 bases not matched to a gene. The CDR3 here is CASSGMGQSLFGANVLTF. CDR3 DNA: TGTGCCAGCTCAGGGATGGGACAGTCCCTTTTTGGGGCCAACGTCCTGACTTTC.

This clone was counted a single time. The gene calls are TRBV6-5 and TRBJ2-3; D is perhaps TRBD1 (5 bases). Trimming shortened V by 6 bases and J by 0 bases, and 13 bases separated the two germline ends. This CDR3 has 15 residues. Looked up from germline, CDR1 is MNHEY and CDR2 is SVGAGI. The CDR3: CASSLQAASTDTQYF. As DNA, the CDR3 is TGTGCCAGCAGCCTACAGGCGGCCAGCACAGATACGCAGTATTTT.